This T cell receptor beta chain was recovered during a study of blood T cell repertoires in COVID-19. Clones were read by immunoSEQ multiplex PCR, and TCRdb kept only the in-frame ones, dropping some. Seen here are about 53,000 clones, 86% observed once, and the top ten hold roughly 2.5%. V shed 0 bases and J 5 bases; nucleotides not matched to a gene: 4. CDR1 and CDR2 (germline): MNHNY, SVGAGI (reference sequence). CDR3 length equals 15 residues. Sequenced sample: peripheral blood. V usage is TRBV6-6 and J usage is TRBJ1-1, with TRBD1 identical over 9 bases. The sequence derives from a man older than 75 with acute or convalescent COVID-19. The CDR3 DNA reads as TGTGCCAGCAGTTACTCTGGACAGGGGAAGACTGAAGCTTTCTTT. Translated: CASSYSGQGKTEAFF.